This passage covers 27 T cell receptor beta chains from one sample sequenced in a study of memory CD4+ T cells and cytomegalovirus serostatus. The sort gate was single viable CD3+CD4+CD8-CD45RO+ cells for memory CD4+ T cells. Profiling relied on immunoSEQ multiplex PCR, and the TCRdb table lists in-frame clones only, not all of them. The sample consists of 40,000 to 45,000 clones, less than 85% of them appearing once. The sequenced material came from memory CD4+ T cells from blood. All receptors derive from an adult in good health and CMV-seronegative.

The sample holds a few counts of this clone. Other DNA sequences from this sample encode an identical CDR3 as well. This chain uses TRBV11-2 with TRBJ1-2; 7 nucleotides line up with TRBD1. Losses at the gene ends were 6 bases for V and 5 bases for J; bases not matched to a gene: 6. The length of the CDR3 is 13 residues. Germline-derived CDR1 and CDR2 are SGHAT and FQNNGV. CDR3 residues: CASRTEGAYGYTF. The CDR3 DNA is TGTGCCAGCAGGACTGAGGGGGCGTATGGCTACACCTTC.

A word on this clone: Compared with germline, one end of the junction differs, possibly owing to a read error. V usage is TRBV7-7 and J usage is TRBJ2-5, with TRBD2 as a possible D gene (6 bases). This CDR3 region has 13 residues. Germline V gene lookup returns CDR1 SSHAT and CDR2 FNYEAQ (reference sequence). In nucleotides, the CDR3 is TGTGCTAGCAGCTTAGACCGGGGGGAGACCCAGTACTTC. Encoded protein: CASSLDRGETQYF.

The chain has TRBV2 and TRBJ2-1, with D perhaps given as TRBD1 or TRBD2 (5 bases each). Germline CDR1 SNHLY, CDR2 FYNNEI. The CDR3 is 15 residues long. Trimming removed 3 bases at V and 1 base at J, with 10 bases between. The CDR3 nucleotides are TGTGCCAGCAGTGATAGAGGGGCGTCCTACAATGAGCAGTTCTTC. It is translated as CASSDRGASYNEQFF.

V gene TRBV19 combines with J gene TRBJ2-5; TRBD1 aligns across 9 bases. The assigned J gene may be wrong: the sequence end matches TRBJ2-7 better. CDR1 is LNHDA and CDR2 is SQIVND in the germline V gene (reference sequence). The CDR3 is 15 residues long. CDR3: CASSTAGTGTDEQYF. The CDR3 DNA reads TGTGCCAGTAGTACCGCAGGGACAGGGACTGACGAGCAGTACTTC.

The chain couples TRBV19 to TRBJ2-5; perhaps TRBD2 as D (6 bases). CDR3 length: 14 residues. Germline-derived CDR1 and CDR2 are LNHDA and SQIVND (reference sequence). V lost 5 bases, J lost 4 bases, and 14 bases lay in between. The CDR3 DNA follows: TGTGCCAGTAGTCCATCGGGACTCCGAGAGACCCAGTACTTC. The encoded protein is CASSPSGLRETQYF.

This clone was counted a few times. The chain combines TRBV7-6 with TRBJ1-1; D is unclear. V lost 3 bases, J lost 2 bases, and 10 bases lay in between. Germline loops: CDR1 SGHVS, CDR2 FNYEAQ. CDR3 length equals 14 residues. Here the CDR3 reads CASSLVTVNTEAFF. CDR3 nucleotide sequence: TGTGCCAGCAGCTTGGTAACAGTCAACACTGAAGCTTTCTTT. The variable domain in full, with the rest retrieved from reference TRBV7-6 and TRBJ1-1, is GAGVSQSPRYKVTKRGQDVALRCDPISGHVSLYWYRQALGQGPEFLTYFNYEAQQDKSGLPNDRFSAERPEGSISTLTIQRTEQRDSAMYRCASSLVTVNTEAFFGQGTRLTVV.

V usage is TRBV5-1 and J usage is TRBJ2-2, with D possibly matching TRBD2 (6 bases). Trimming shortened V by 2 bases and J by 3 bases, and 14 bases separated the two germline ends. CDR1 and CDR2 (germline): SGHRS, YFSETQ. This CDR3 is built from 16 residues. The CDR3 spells CASSFLGRGDTGELFF. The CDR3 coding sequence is TGCGCCAGCAGCTTCCTAGGGCGGGGCGACACCGGGGAGCTGTTTTTT.

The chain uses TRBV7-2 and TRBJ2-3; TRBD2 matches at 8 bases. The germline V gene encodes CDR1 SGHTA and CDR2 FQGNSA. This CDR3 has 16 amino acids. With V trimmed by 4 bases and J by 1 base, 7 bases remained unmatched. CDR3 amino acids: CASSSPGGAGTDTQYF. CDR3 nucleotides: TGTGCCAGCAGCTCGCCCGGGGGGGCGGGCACAGATACGCAGTATTTT.

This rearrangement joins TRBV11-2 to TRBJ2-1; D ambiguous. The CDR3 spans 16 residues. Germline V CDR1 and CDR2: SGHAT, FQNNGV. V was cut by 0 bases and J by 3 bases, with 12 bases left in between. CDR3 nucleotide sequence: TGTGCCAGCAGCTTAGAGCCGGCGCCATTCTACAATGAGCAGTTCTTC. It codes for CASSLEPAPFYNEQFF.

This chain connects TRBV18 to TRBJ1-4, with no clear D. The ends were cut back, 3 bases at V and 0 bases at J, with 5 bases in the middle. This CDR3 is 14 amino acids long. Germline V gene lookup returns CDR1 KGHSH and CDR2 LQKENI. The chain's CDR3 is CASSPDTTNEKLFF. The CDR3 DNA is TGTGCCAGCTCACCGGATACAACTAATGAAAAACTGTTTTTT.

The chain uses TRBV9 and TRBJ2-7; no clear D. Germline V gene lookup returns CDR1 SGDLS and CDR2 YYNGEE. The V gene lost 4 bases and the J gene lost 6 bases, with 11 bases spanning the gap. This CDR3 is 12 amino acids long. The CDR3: CASSPHGVEQYF. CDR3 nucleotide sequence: TGTGCCAGCAGCCCCCATGGGGTCGAGCAGTACTTC.

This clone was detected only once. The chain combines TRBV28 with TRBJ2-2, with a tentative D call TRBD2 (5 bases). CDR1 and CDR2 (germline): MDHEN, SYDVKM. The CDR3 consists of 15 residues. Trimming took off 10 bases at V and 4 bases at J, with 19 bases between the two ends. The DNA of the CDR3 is TGTGCCACCTTCCCGGACTTCCCCAGCACCGGGGAGCTGTTTTTT. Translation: CATFPDFPSTGELFF.

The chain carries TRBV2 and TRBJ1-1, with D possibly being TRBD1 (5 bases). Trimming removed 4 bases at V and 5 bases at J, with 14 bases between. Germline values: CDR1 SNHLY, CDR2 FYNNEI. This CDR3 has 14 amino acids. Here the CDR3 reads CASSGSGVGTEAFF. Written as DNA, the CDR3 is TGTGCCAGCAGTGGTTCGGGGGTTGGTACTGAAGCTTTCTTT.

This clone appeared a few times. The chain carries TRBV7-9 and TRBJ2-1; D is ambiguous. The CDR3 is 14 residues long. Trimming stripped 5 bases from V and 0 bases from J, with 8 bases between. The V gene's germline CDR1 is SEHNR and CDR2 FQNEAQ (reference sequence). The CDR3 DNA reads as TGTGCCAGCAGCATTGAAAGCTCCTACAATGAGCAGTTCTTC. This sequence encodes CASSIESSYNEQFF.

The CDR3 nucleotides are TGTGCCTGGAGTGTACATGGGGAGGACGAGCAGTACTTC. Amino acid sequence: CAWSVHGEDEQYF. This chain links TRBV30 with TRBJ2-7; maybe TRBD2 (6 bases). The CDR3 is 13 amino acids. V dropped 0 bases and J dropped 5 bases, with 11 bases sitting between them. Germline CDR1 and CDR2: GTSNPN and SVGIG (reference sequence).

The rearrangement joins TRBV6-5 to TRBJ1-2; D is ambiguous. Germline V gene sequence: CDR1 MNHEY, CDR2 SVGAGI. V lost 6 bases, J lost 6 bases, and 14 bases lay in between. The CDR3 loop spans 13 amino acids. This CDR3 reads CASSLRARNGYTF. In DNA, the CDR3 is TGTGCCAGCAGCCTTAGGGCCCGGAATGGCTACACCTTC.

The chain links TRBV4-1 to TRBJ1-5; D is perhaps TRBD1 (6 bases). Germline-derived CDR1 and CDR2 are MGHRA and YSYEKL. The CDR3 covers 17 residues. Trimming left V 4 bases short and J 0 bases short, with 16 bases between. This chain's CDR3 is CASSLGGDADSNQPQHF. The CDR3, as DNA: TGCGCCAGCAGCCTAGGGGGGGACGCCGATAGCAATCAGCCCCAGCATTTT.

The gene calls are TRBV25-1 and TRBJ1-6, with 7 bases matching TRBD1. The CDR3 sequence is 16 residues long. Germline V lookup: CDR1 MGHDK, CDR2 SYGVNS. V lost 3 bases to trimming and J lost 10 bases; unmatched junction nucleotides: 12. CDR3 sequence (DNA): TGTGCCAGCAGTGACCTTTTAGACAGGGAACAATCACCCCTCCACTTT. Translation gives CASSDLLDREQSPLHF.

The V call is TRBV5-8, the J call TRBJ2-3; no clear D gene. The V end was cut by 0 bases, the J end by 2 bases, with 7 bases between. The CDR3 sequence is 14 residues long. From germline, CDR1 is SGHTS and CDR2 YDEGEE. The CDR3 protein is CASSLVVVTDTQYF. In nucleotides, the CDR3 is TGTGCCAGCAGCTTGGTTGTGGTCACAGATACGCAGTATTTT.

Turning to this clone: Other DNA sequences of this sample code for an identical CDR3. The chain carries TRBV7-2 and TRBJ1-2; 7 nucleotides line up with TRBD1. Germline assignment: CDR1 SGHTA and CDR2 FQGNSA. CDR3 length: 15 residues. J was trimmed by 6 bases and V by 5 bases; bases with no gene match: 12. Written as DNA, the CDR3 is TGTGCCAGCAGCACACAACAGGGGCGGGGCGATGGCTACACCTTC. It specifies CASSTQQGRGDGYTF.

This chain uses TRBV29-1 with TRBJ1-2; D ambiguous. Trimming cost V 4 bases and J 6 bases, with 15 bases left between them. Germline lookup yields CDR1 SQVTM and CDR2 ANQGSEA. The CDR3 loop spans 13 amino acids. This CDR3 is CSVGIQVTDGYTF. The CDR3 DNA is TGCAGCGTTGGCATCCAGGTCACGGATGGCTACACCTTC.

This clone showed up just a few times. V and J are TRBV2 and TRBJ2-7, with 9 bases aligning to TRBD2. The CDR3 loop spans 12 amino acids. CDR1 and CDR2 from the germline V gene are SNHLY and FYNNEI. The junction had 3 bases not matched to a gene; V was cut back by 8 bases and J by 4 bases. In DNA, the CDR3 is TGTGCCAGCTCTAGCGGGGTTTACGAGCAGTACTTC. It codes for CASSSGVYEQYF.

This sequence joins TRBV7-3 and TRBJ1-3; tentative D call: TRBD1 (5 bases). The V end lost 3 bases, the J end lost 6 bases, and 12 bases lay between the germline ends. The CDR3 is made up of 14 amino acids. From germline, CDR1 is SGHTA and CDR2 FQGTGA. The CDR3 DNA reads TGTGCCAGCAGCTTTCCGGGGGTGACAAACACCATATATTTT. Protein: CASSFPGVTNTIYF.

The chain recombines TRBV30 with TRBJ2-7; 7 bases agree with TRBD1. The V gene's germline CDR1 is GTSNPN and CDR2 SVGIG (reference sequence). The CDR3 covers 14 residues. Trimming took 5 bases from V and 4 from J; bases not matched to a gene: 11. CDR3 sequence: CAWATGTALYEQYF. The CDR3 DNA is TGTGCCTGGGCCACTGGGACAGCTCTGTACGAGCAGTACTTC.

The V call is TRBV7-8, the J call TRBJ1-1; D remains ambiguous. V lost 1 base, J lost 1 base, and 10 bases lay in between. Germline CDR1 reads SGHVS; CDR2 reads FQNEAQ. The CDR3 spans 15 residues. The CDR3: CASSLVWQANTEAFF. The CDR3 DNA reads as TGTGCCAGCAGCTTAGTCTGGCAGGCGAACACTGAAGCTTTCTTT.

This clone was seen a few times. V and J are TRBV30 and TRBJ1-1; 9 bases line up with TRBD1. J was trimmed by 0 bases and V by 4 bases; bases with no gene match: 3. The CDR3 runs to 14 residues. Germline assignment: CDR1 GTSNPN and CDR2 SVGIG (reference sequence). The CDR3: CAWIGQGMNTEAFF. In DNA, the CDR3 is TGTGCCTGGATTGGACAGGGGATGAACACTGAAGCTTTCTTT.

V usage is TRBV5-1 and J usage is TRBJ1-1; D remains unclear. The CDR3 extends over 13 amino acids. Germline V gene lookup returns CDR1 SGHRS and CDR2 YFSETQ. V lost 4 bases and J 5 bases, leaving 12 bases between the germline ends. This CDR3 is CASSPDAVTEAFF. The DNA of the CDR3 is TGCGCCAGCAGCCCGGATGCAGTAACTGAAGCTTTCTTT.